A single sample gave rise to the 20 T cell receptor beta chains below, sequenced in a study of T cell responses to AZD1222 COVID-19 vaccine. Here immunoSEQ multiplex PCR was the method, and the copy in TCRdb shows in-frame clones only, minus some. The sample records about 18,000 clones, roughly 76% being singletons. Sample: peripheral blood, taken 28 days after the second AZD1222 dose. The origin of the receptors is an adult who received the AZD1222 COVID-19 vaccine.

V usage is TRBV7-2 and J usage is TRBJ2-7; D remains unclear. Germline V gene lookup returns CDR1 SGHTA and CDR2 FQGNSA. This CDR3 is 15 amino acids long. V shed 2 bases and J shed 6 bases, with 17 bases lying between them. The CDR3 DNA reads as TGTGCCAGCAGCTTACGTTGGTCCGAAAGGTCCGAGCAGTACTTC. It translates to CASSLRWSERSEQYF.

The gene calls are TRBV7-9 and TRBJ1-2, with no clear D. CDR3 length: 15 amino acids. Trimming cost V 5 bases and J 4 bases, with 17 bases left between them. The germline CDR1 and CDR2 sequences are SEHNR and FQNEAQ (reference sequence). CDR3 loop: CASSPTAAGGYGYTF. In nucleotides, the CDR3 is TGTGCCAGCAGCCCGACCGCGGCCGGCGGCTATGGCTACACCTTC.

This chain connects TRBV7-2 to TRBJ2-7; 7 positions agree with TRBD2. Per germline, CDR1 SGHTA and CDR2 FQGNSA. With V trimmed by 5 bases and J by 0 bases, 10 bases remained unmatched. This CDR3 comprises 16 residues. The CDR3 loop is CASSPNSGTTSYEQYF. The CDR3 DNA follows: TGTGCCAGCAGCCCCAACTCCGGGACTACCTCCTACGAGCAGTACTTC.

This chain joins TRBV15 and TRBJ2-5; D may be TRBD1 (5 bases). The CDR3 runs 15 residues. Trimming took 2 bases from V and 2 from J, leaving 12 bases between them. Germline lookup yields CDR1 LNHNV and CDR2 YYDKDF (reference sequence). CDR3 bases: TGTGCCACCAGCAGACTCCGACAGAAGCAAGAGACCCAGTACTTC. This sequence encodes CATSRLRQKQETQYF.

The chain joins TRBV7-3 to TRBJ1-2, with D possibly matching TRBD1 (5 bases). CDR3 length equals 13 residues. V was trimmed by 4 bases and J by 4 bases, leaving 10 bases between them. Germline V gives CDR1 SGHTA, CDR2 FQGTGA. CDR3 sequence (DNA): TGTGCCAGCAGCTCGGGGCCGGGCTATGGCTACACCTTC. It translates to CASSSGPGYGYTF.

The chain joins TRBV7-3 to TRBJ2-3; D call uncertain. The CDR3 runs to 14 residues. The V end was cut by 2 bases, the J end by 2 bases, with 8 bases between. Germline-derived CDR1 and CDR2 are SGHTA and FQGTGA. The CDR3 nucleotides read TGTGCCAGCAGCTTATGGGTTCCCACAGATACGCAGTATTTT. Translating it yields CASSLWVPTDTQYF.

The chain uses TRBV24-1 and TRBJ2-1; 9 nucleotides match TRBD2. CDR1 is KGHDR and CDR2 is SFDVKD in the germline V gene. J gave up 8 bases and V 7 bases, and 2 bases lay outside the gene matches. The CDR3 covers 12 residues. The CDR3 DNA reads TGTGCCACCAGGTCTAGCGGGGATGAGCAGTTCTTC. Translation: CATRSSGDEQFF.

This clone was observed a few times. The chain recombines TRBV10-3 with TRBJ1-1, with a tentative D call TRBD1 (5 bases). CDR1 ENHRY and CDR2 SYGVKD come from the germline V gene. This CDR3 spans 13 amino acids. V was trimmed by 4 bases and J by 6 bases, leaving 12 bases between them. The CDR3 reads CAISVGGAAEAFF. The CDR3 DNA follows: TGTGCCATCAGTGTAGGAGGGGCCGCTGAAGCTTTCTTT.

This clone has only one observation. The chain uses TRBV5-5 and TRBJ1-1; the D is unclear. Between the trimmed V and J ends, which lost 2 bases and 0 bases, there was a span of 8 bases. This CDR3 has 14 residues. The germline V gene encodes CDR1 SGHKS and CDR2 YYEKEE (reference sequence). DNA of the CDR3: TGTGCCAGCAGCTTCAGTGCGGTGAACACTGAAGCTTTCTTT. Its protein product is CASSFSAVNTEAFF.

The gene calls are TRBV29-1 and TRBJ1-2; TRBD1 matches 8 bases. J gave up 0 bases and V 6 bases, and 21 bases lay outside the gene matches. Germline V gene lookup returns CDR1 SQVTM and CDR2 ANQGSEA. This CDR3 comprises 19 residues. The CDR3 region has the DNA TGCAGCGTCTCCCCCTTCGGGGCAGGGGGCTGGGAGGCTAACTATGGCTACACCTTC. Translated, it gives CSVSPFGAGGWEANYGYTF.

The chain joins TRBV3-1 (or the pseudogene TRBV3-2) to TRBJ1-2; TRBD1 matches at 9 bases. Germline V gene lookup returns CDR1 LGHDT and CDR2 YNNKEL (reference sequence). There are 14 residues in the CDR3. The V and J ends lost 4 bases and 5 bases, in that order; junction bases with no gene match: 5. The CDR3 DNA follows: TGTGCCAGCAGCCCCTGGACAGGGGAATATGGCTACACCTTC. Translated, it gives CASSPWTGEYGYTF.

V gene TRBV5-5 combines with J gene TRBJ2-3; D is undetermined. CDR1 is SGHKS and CDR2 is YYEKEE in the germline V gene (reference sequence). This CDR3 contains 14 residues. The V end lost 0 bases, the J end lost 1 base, and 6 bases lay between the germline ends. This CDR3 is CASSLVLGTDTQYF. The CDR3 nucleotides read TGTGCCAGCAGCTTGGTCCTAGGCACAGATACGCAGTATTTT.

The V and J genes are TRBV9 and TRBJ2-3; 15 nucleotides match TRBD2. CDR3 size: 18 residues. The ends lost 3 bases at V and 4 bases at J; junction bases unmatched: 9. Germline V gene lookup returns CDR1 SGDLS and CDR2 YYNGEE. CDR3 nucleotides: TGTGCCAGCAGCGAAGGGGGACTAGCGGGAGGTACGCCAGATACGCAGTATTTT. It specifies CASSEGGLAGGTPDTQYF.

The V gene is TRBV27, the J gene TRBJ2-5, with D possibly called TRBD1 or TRBD2 (5 bases each). The CDR3 contains 13 residues. Trimming took 6 bases from V and 7 from J, leaving 15 bases between them. Germline CDR1 reads MNHEY; CDR2 reads SMNVEV (reference sequence). The CDR3 sequence is CASRLFERGTQYF. In DNA form, the CDR3 reads TGTGCCAGCAGACTTTTCGAGAGGGGGACCCAGTACTTC.

The chain uses TRBV18 and TRBJ1-5; D remains unclear. V dropped 6 bases and J dropped 2 bases, with 20 bases sitting between them. The CDR3 length is 17 residues. Germline values: CDR1 KGHSH, CDR2 LQKENI. As DNA, the CDR3 is TGTGCCAGCTCTCCCGGAACCTCGGAGGGAGGCAATCAGCCCCAGCATTTT. This codes for CASSPGTSEGGNQPQHF.

The chain couples TRBV10-2 to TRBJ2-7, with TRBD2 as a possible D gene (6 bases). The germline V gene encodes CDR1 WSHSY and CDR2 SAAADI. This CDR3 has 14 amino acids. V was shortened by 6 bases and J by 0 bases, with 12 bases between the two germline ends. For the CDR3, the DNA is TGCGCCAGCAGCCTTCCTAGCGTCTCCTACGAGCAGTACTTC. Translating it yields CASSLPSVSYEQYF.

The V call is TRBV6-5, the J call TRBJ2-7; weak D call: TRBD2 (6 bases). The CDR3 is 13 amino acids. The germline V and J ends were trimmed by 4 bases and 3 bases, with 10 bases remaining between them. Per germline, CDR1 MNHEY and CDR2 SVGAGI. CDR3 residues: CASSFREDYEQYF. The CDR3 DNA sequence: TGTGCCAGCAGTTTCAGGGAGGACTACGAGCAGTACTTC.

The chain uses TRBV29-1 and TRBJ2-2; a possible D gene is TRBD2 (8 bases). Per the germline V gene, CDR1 is SQVTM and CDR2 is ANQGSEA. This CDR3 has 15 residues. V was cut by 7 bases and J by 0 bases, with 15 bases left in between. For the CDR3, the DNA is TGCAGCGCCGGCGGGGGGACAGCGAACACCGGGGAGCTGTTTTTT. Protein sequence: CSAGGGTANTGELFF.

The chain employs TRBV3-1 (or the pseudogene TRBV3-2) and TRBJ1-4, with a tentative D call TRBD1 (5 bases). Trimming removed 1 base at V and 6 bases at J, with 6 bases between. Per the germline V gene, CDR1 is LGHDT and CDR2 is YNNKEL (reference sequence). This CDR3 is built from 13 residues. CDR3 sequence: CASSQAGYEKLFF. As DNA, the CDR3 is TGTGCCAGCAGCCAAGCAGGGTATGAAAAACTGTTTTTT.

The chain links TRBV9 to TRBJ1-1; D not certain. V was shortened by 2 bases and J by 1 base, with 9 bases between the two germline ends. The CDR3 has 14 amino acids. The germline gives CDR1 SGDLS, CDR2 YYNGEE. This CDR3 is CASSVGGENTEAFF. In DNA, the CDR3 is TGTGCCAGCAGCGTCGGCGGGGAGAACACTGAAGCTTTCTTT.